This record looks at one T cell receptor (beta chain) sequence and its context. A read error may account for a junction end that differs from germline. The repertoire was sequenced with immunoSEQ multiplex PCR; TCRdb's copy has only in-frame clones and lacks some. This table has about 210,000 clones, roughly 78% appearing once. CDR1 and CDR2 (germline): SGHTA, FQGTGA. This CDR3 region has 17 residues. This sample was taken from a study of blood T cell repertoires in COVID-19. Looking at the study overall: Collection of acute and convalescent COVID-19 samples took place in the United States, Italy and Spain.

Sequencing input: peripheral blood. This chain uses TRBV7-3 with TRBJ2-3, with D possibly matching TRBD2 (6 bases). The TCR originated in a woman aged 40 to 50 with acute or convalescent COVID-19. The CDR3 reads CASSGGTRRVETDMQYF. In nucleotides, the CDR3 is TGTGCCAGCAGCGGCGGGACTCGTCGAGTAGAAACAGATATGCAGTATTTT.